These 3 T cell receptor beta chains originate from one sample sequenced in a study of response to subunit inactivated influenza vaccine. One entry per CDR3 protein results from TCRdb running MiXCR on the RT-PCR reads. The data hold roughly 520,000 distinct CDR3 sequences, with about 25% observed a single time. The sample was CD4+ T cells sorted from PBMCs, taken less than 6 days after vaccination. The receptors were gathered from a man between 50 and 59 years old who received an inactivated influenza vaccine.

The gene calls are TRBV4-3 and TRBJ2-2, with D perhaps being TRBD1 or TRBD2 (5 bases each). The CDR3 is made up of 17 amino acids. From germline, CDR1 is LGHNA and CDR2 YSLEER. V was shortened by 0 bases and J by 1 base, with 12 bases between the two germline ends. The chain's CDR3 is CASSQDTTGLNTGELFF. In DNA, the CDR3 is TGCGCCAGCAGCCAAGATACGACGGGGCTGAACACCGGGGAGCTGTTTTTT.

This clonotype was observed a few times. Sequence at one end of the junction differs from germline and may be a read error. This chain uses TRBV7-7 with TRBJ2-5, with a possible D match to TRBD1 (5 bases). The CDR3 extends over 13 amino acids. The germline V gene has CDR1 SSHAT and CDR2 FNYEAQ (reference sequence). The CDR3 reads CASSLGVAETQYF. CDR3 coding DNA: TGTGCTAGCAGCTTAGGGGTAGCTGAGACCCAGTACTTC.

The chain is built from TRBV4-2 and TRBJ2-7; TRBD1 or TRBD2 may be the D gene (5 bases each). The V gene's germline CDR1 is LGHNA and CDR2 YNFKEQ. The CDR3 is made up of 15 amino acids. Trimming took 1 base from V and 3 from J, leaving 13 bases between them. The CDR3 here is CASSQVGAGVYEQYF. Written as DNA, the CDR3 is TGTGCCAGCAGCCAAGTCGGGGCGGGCGTCTACGAGCAGTACTTC.